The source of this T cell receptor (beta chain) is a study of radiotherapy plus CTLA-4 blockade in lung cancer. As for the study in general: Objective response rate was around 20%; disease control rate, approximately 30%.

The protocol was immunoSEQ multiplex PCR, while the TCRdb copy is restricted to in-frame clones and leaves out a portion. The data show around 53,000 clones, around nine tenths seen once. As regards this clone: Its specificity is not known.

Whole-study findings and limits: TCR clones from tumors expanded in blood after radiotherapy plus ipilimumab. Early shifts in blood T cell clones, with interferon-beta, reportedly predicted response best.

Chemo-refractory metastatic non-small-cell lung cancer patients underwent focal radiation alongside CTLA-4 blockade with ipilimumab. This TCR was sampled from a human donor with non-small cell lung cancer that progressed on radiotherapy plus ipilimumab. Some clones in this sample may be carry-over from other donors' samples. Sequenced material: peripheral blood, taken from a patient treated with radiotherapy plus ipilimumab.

The DNA of the CDR3 is TGCGCCAGCAGAGAGGGGACTAGCGGGAGGTTAGTGTTCTTC. This codes for CASREGTSGRLVFF. This chain connects TRBV10-2 to TRBJ2-1, with 15 bases aligning to TRBD2. The CDR3 spans 14 residues. V shed 6 bases and J 15 bases; nucleotides not matched to a gene: 9. Germline CDR1 WSHSY, CDR2 SAAADI.